The 25 T cell receptor beta chains reported below all come from one sample, sequenced in a study of T cell repertoires in cytomegalovirus infection. These TCRs' antigens remain unknown. TCRdb reanalysed the reads using MiXCR and keeps one entry per CDR3 protein. The sample gives around 710,000 distinct CDR3 sequences, just under 30% of which show up once; around 12% is in the top ten. Sequencing used cultured CD8+ T cells from PBMCs, obtained from culture after CMV antigen stimulation. These receptor sequences come from a human donor in good health (CMV status not recorded). Some clones in this sample may be carry-over from other donors' samples.

This clonotype was counted a few times. As DNA, the CDR3 is TGTGCCAGCAGGAGGGGGAAAGAAGGCTACACCTTC. It is translated as CASRRGKEGYTF. The chain recombines TRBV12-3 or TRBV12-4 with TRBJ1-2; perhaps TRBD1 as D (6 bases). The V and J ends lost 6 bases and 8 bases respectively, with 13 bases between them. CDR3 length: 12 amino acids.

In its sample, this clonotype was seen a few times. The rearrangement uses TRBV12-3 or TRBV12-4 and TRBJ2-5; D not certain. The CDR3 spans 14 residues. Trimming took 5 bases from V and 1 from J, leaving 11 bases between them. The CDR3 protein is CASSELVTQETQYF. CDR3 sequence (DNA): TGTGCCAGCAGTGAATTGGTGACCCAAGAGACCCAGTACTTC.

This clonotype was detected ten times or more. The chain combines TRBV6-2 or TRBV6-3 with TRBJ2-2; D gene unclear. This CDR3 spans 12 amino acids. Germline CDR1 reads MNHEY; CDR2 reads SVGEGT. Trimming took off 0 bases at V and 6 bases at J, with 2 bases between the two ends. This chain's CDR3 is CASSYSAGELFF. CDR3 in DNA: TGTGCCAGCAGTTACTCGGCCGGGGAGCTGTTTTTT.

This clonotype showed up just a few times. At one boundary the junction diverges from the germline segment, which might be a read error. The chain is built from TRBV4-1 and TRBJ2-1; D remains unclear. The germline gives CDR1 MGHRA, CDR2 YSYEKL. The CDR3 is 15 amino acids. Written as DNA, the CDR3 is TGTGCCAGCAGCCAAGATATTAGCCGGATTAATGAGCAGTTCTTC. It codes for CASSQDISRINEQFF.

The gene calls are TRBV27 and TRBJ2-7, with no clear D. The CDR3 extends over 15 amino acids. V was shortened by 7 bases and J by 2 bases, with 18 bases between the two germline ends. Germline V gives CDR1 MNHEY, CDR2 SMNVEV (reference sequence). CDR3 protein: CASTPRALGTYEQYF. Written as DNA, the CDR3 is TGTGCCAGCACCCCACGTGCTCTTGGCACCTACGAGCAGTACTTC.

The genes are TRBV7-6 and TRBJ2-7; weak D call: TRBD2 (6 bases). The CDR3 sequence is 14 residues long. Trimming left V 3 bases short and J 0 bases short, with 9 bases between. The germline CDR1 and CDR2 sequences are SGHVS and FNYEAQ. CDR3 DNA: TGTGCCAGCAGCTTCGACGGGAGCTCCTACGAGCAGTACTTC. Amino acids: CASSFDGSSYEQYF.

The rearrangement joins TRBV4-1 to TRBJ2-7; 12 nucleotides align to TRBD2. The junction had 7 bases not matched to a gene; V was cut back by 0 bases and J by 7 bases. CDR1 and CDR2 from the germline V gene are MGHRA and YSYEKL. The CDR3 contains 16 residues. This CDR3 is CASSQDGTSGGFEQYF. The CDR3 bases are TGCGCCAGCAGCCAAGATGGAACTAGCGGGGGGTTTGAGCAGTACTTC.

The rearrangement uses TRBV4-1 and TRBJ2-1; D is undetermined. The CDR3 runs to 16 residues. The V gene lost 2 bases and the J gene lost 8 bases, with 19 bases spanning the gap. Germline CDR1 reads MGHRA; CDR2 reads YSYEKL. The CDR3 nucleotides are TGCGCCAGCAGCCAAAAGACCGCCGCTCGGCGCGATGAGCAGTTCTTC. Translating gives CASSQKTAARRDEQFF.

The rearrangement links TRBV6-1 to TRBJ2-5; a possible D gene is TRBD1 (6 bases). The germline V gene has CDR1 MNHNS and CDR2 SASEGT. CDR3 length: 15 residues. Trimming removed 2 bases from V and 5 bases from J, with 15 bases in between. The CDR3, as DNA: TGTGCCAGCAGTGAACCCCCAGGGGTCGGGGAGACCCAGTACTTC. It encodes CASSEPPGVGETQYF.

This clonotype was counted ten times or more. The genes are TRBV6-6 and TRBJ2-1; D is possibly TRBD2 (5 bases). V was trimmed by 2 bases and J by 3 bases, leaving 5 bases between them. This CDR3 contains 13 residues. The V gene's germline CDR1 is MNHNY and CDR2 SVGAGI (reference sequence). The CDR3 sequence: CASSYEGYNEQFF. In DNA, the CDR3 is TGTGCCAGCAGTTACGAGGGCTACAATGAGCAGTTCTTC.

This chain uses TRBV10-2 with TRBJ2-7; D perhaps matches TRBD1 (6 bases). The V gene lost 6 bases and the J gene lost 4 bases, with 10 bases spanning the gap. This CDR3 comprises 12 residues. Germline CDR1 WSHSY, CDR2 SAAADI. CDR3: CASRQQGYEQYF. The CDR3, as DNA: TGCGCCAGCAGACAACAGGGTTACGAGCAGTACTTC.

The chain uses TRBV6-2 or TRBV6-3 and TRBJ2-6, with D uncertain. Trimming removed 6 bases at V and 0 bases at J, with 6 bases between. The CDR3 covers 14 residues. The germline CDR1 and CDR2 sequences are MNHEY and SVGEGT. This chain's CDR3 is CASRPISGANVLTF. CDR3 coding DNA: TGTGCCAGCAGGCCTATCTCTGGGGCCAACGTCCTGACTTTC.

In its sample, this clonotype was seen a few times. The V call is TRBV7-9, the J call TRBJ2-2; perhaps D is TRBD1 or TRBD2 (5 bases each). The CDR3 sequence is 15 residues long. With 4 bases removed from V and 1 base from J, the gap between germline ends came to 10 bases. Germline V gene sequence: CDR1 SEHNR, CDR2 FQNEAQ (reference sequence). CDR3 residues: CASSSGPKNTGELFF. The CDR3, as DNA: TGTGCCAGCAGCTCGGGACCGAAGAACACCGGGGAGCTGTTTTTT.

On this clonotype itself: This CDR3 fails to terminate in the conserved phenylalanine or tryptophan, so it likely reflects a read error. The chain employs TRBV7-6 and TRBJ2-1; possible D gene TRBD1, 5 bases. CDR3 length: 15 residues. From germline, CDR1 is SGHVS and CDR2 FNYEAQ. Trimming took off 5 bases at V and 4 bases at J, with 15 bases between the two ends. CDR3 nucleotide sequence: TGTGCCAGCAGCAAAACCAATGGGGCTTACAATGAGCAGTTCTTA. As protein: CASSKTNGAYNEQFL.

The V gene is TRBV12-3 or TRBV12-4, the J gene TRBJ1-1; no firm D call. This CDR3 has 12 residues. V was trimmed by 7 bases and J by 7 bases, leaving 13 bases between them. CDR3 region: CASTLSVNEAFF. The CDR3 DNA is TGTGCCAGCACCTTAAGCGTTAATGAAGCTTTCTTT.

This clonotype appeared many times. The chain is built from TRBV12-3 or TRBV12-4 and TRBJ1-1, with unresolved D. The V end lost 5 bases, the J end lost 7 bases, and 11 bases lay between the germline ends. The CDR3 sequence is 12 residues long. CDR3 residues: CASSPGVGEAFF. CDR3 sequence (DNA): TGTGCCAGCAGTCCAGGAGTGGGTGAAGCTTTCTTT.

The chain has TRBV7-9 and TRBJ1-4; no clear D gene. In germline, CDR1 is SEHNR, CDR2 FQNEAQ (reference sequence). Trimming removed 4 bases at V and 0 bases at J, with 12 bases between. The CDR3 covers 16 residues. Here the CDR3 DNA reads TGTGCCAGCAGCTCCTCTCTCGTTGCAACTAATGAAAAACTGTTTTTT. Translating it yields CASSSSLVATNEKLFF.

This clonotype was counted between two and nine times. The V and J genes are TRBV12-3 or TRBV12-4 and TRBJ2-7; TRBD1 aligns across 7 bases. V lost 8 bases and J lost 5; bases outside the gene matches: 12. This CDR3 spans 14 amino acids. The CDR3 region is CASGPDRLSDEQYF. DNA of the CDR3: TGTGCCAGCGGGCCGGACAGGTTGTCGGACGAGCAGTACTTC.

This clonotype was observed once. This sequence joins TRBV4-1 and TRBJ2-2, with D perhaps matching TRBD1 or TRBD2 (6 bases each). CDR1 is MGHRA, CDR2 YSYEKL, per germline. V was pared by 5 bases and J by 3 bases, with 10 bases between. The CDR3 is 14 residues long. This chain's CDR3 is CASSWRGDTGELFF. The CDR3 DNA reads as TGCGCCAGCAGCTGGAGGGGGGACACCGGGGAGCTGTTTTTT.

The chain links TRBV6-6 to TRBJ1-4; 7 nucleotides line up with TRBD1. The ends lost 2 bases at V and 0 bases at J; junction bases unmatched: 12. Germline V gene data show CDR1 as MNHNY and CDR2 as SVGAGI (reference sequence). The CDR3 extends over 19 amino acids. The CDR3 here is CASSYLATRGLATNEKLFF. The CDR3 DNA sequence: TGTGCCAGCAGTTACCTCGCTACGAGGGGGCTTGCAACTAATGAAAAACTGTTTTTT.

The chain couples TRBV7-2 to TRBJ2-7, with 11 positions matching TRBD2. CDR3 size: 14 residues. Germline CDR1 is SGHTA and CDR2 is FQGNSA. Unmatched junction bases numbered 6, after V lost 7 bases and J lost 4 bases. As DNA, the CDR3 is TGTGCCAGCAACACCGGGACTAGCGGATACGAGCAGTACTTC. Translation gives CASNTGTSGYEQYF.

This sequence joins TRBV7-9 and TRBJ2-2; D call uncertain. Per germline, CDR1 SEHNR and CDR2 FQNEAQ (reference sequence). V shed 4 bases and J shed 6 bases, with 18 bases lying between them. The CDR3 totals 16 residues. The CDR3, as DNA: TGTGCCAGCAGCTCATCTGACGTTGGGCTACCCGGGGAGCTGTTTTTT. This codes for CASSSSDVGLPGELFF.

The rearrangement uses TRBV7-9 and TRBJ2-4; D remains unclear. V lost 3 bases and J lost 0, with 9 bases in between. CDR3 size: 15 residues. CDR1 is SEHNR and CDR2 is FQNEAQ in the germline V gene (reference sequence). CDR3 nucleotides: TGTGCCAGCAGCTTGACTGAAGTAGCCAAAAACATTCAGTACTTC. Its protein is CASSLTEVAKNIQYF.

This clonotype was recorded many times. The chain links TRBV7-2 to TRBJ1-2; the match to TRBD1 covers 7 bases. Trimming took 4 bases from V and 6 from J; bases not matched to a gene: 5. The CDR3 is made up of 13 amino acids. Germline values: CDR1 SGHTA, CDR2 FQGNSA. The CDR3 reads CASSWSGQNGYTF. The CDR3 coding sequence is TGTGCCAGCAGCTGGTCGGGACAGAATGGCTACACCTTC.

This clonotype was counted a few times. The J gene is TRBJ2-7, the V gene TRBV2; TRBD1 matches 8 bases. The junction had 12 bases not matched to a gene; V was cut back by 6 bases and J by 5 bases. The CDR3 has 15 amino acids. Germline loops: CDR1 SNHLY, CDR2 FYNNEI. CDR3 sequence reads: CASSEPTGAFHEQYF. The DNA of the CDR3 is TGTGCCAGCAGCGAACCGACAGGGGCGTTCCACGAGCAGTACTTC.